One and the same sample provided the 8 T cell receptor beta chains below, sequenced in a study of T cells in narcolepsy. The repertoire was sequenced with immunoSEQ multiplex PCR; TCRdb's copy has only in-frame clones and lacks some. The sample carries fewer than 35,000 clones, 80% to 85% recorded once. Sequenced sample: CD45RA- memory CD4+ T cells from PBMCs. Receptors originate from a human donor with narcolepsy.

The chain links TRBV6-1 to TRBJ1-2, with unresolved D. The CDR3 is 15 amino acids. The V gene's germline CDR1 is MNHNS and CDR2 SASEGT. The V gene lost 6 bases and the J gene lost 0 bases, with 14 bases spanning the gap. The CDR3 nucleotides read TGTGCCAGCAGAGCTGAGAAGGGAGCTAACTATGGCTACACCTTC. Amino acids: CASRAEKGANYGYTF.

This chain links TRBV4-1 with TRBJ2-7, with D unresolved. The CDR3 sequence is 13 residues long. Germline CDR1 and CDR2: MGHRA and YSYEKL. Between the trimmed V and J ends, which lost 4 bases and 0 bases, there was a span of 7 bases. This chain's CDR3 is CASSRSFSYEQYF. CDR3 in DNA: TGCGCCAGCAGCCGCAGTTTCTCCTACGAGCAGTACTTC.

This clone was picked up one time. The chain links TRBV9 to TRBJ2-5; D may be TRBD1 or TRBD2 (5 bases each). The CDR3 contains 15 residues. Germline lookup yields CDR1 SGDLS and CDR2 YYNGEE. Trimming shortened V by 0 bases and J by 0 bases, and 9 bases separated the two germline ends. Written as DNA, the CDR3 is TGTGCCAGCAGCGTAGGGGGACCCCACCAAGAGACCCAGTACTTC. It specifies CASSVGGPHQETQYF.

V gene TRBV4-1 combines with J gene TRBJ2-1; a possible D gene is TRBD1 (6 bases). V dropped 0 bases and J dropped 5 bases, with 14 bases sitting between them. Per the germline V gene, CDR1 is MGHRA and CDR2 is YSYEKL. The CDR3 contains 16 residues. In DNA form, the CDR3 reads TGCGCCAGCAGCCAAGAGGGGGCCGCAAGACACAATGAGCAGTTCTTC. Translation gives CASSQEGAARHNEQFF.

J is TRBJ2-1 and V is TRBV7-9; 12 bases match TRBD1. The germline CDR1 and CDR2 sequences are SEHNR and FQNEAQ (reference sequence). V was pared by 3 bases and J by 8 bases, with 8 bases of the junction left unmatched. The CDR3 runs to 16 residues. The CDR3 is CASSFGWGQGADEQFF. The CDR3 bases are TGTGCCAGCAGCTTTGGGTGGGGACAGGGGGCCGATGAGCAGTTCTTC.

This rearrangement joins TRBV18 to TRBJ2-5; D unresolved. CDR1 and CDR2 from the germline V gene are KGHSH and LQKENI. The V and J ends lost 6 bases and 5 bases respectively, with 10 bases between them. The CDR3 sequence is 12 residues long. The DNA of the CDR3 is TGTGCCAGCTCCCTCAAGGGCGAGACCCAGTACTTC. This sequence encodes CASSLKGETQYF.

The CDR3 protein is CASSTRQGGNSPLHF. CDR3 DNA sequence: TGTGCCAGCAGCACCCGACAGGGGGGTAATTCACCCCTCCACTTT. This chain joins TRBV5-4 and TRBJ1-6, with 9 nucleotides matching TRBD1. This CDR3 is 15 amino acids long. The ends lost 4 bases at V and 6 bases at J; junction bases unmatched: 5. In germline, CDR1 is SGHNT, CDR2 YYREEE (reference sequence).

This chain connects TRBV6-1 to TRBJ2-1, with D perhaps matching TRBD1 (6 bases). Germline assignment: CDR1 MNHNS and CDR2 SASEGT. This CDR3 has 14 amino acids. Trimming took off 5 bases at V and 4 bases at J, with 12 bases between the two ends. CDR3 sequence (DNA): TGTGCCAGCAGTTCAGGGGCGGCTTACAATGAGCAGTTCTTC. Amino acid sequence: CASSSGAAYNEQFF.